Below, one T cell receptor beta chain is given with its context. Its antigen is not identified. This specimen belongs to a study of T cells in localized non-small cell lung cancer. The length of the CDR3 is 15 residues. J gave up 3 bases and V 3 bases, and 5 bases lay outside the gene matches. Germline V gives CDR1 LNHNV, CDR2 YYDKDF (reference sequence). Sequenced by immunoSEQ multiplex PCR; TCRdb stores in-frame clones only, minus some. The sample has about 1,500 clones, around 25% seen once. Whole-study results and caveats: Uninvolved adjacent lung, not tumor, had the highest T cell clonality.

This sample comprised normal lung tissue next to the tumor, obtained before any cancer treatment. The sequence derives from a male donor at least 60 years old with stage II squamous cell lung carcinoma. J is TRBJ1-5 and V is TRBV15; 7 bases align to TRBD1. CDR3 loop: CATSSDTGANQPQHF. The DNA for the CDR3 is TGTGCCACCAGCAGTGATACAGGGGCCAATCAGCCCCAGCATTTT. The full variable domain, in which reference TRBV15 and TRBJ1-5 provide the parts outside the CDR3, is DAMVIQNPRYQVTQFGKPVTLSCSQTLNHNVMYWYQQKSSQAPKLLFHYYDKDFNNEADTPDNFQSRRPNTSFCFLDIRSPGLGDTAMYLCATSSDTGANQPQHFGDGTRLSIL.